The sequence of this T cell receptor (beta chain) was determined in a study of blood T cell repertoires in COVID-19 (dated by TCRdb to about 2020). Turning to the overall study: Samples from collaborators originated in the United States, Italy and Spain and spanned both the acute and convalescent phases of COVID-19. The material from the prospective study consisted of cDNA or gDNA derived from T cells, B-cell-depleted T cells, or PBMCs. Deeply sampled blood TCRbeta repertoires from subjects exposed to, actively infected with, or recovered from COVID-19 were included in the dataset. The repertoires were made available in a free public database intended to serve as a resource for research on the immune response to SARS-CoV-2. Samples came from the ongoing ImmuneRACE study (first 160 participants) plus 1,254 subjects from 6 global collaborators. The sample metadata nearly always contained a de-identified subject ID, COVID-19 status, age in years and sex. HLA class I and class II types, where available, came from metadata supplied by the sample provider rather than from assay-based typing.

The collaborating institutions used their own protocols to collect whole blood in K2EDTA tubes. For TCRbeta analysis, collaborators shipped samples as frozen whole blood, isolated PBMCs, or DNA extracted from either of those sample types. CDR1 and CDR2 were assigned from the germline V gene (reference sequence) as GTSNPN and SVGIG. V sheds 0 bases and J sheds 6 bases, leaving 9 bases between their ends. Taken from cysteine to phenylalanine, the CDR3 has 12 residues. Of the read, only the CDR3 DNA is kept; its 36 bases are in frame from base 1. To note about this clone: Its recognized antigen is unknown. The record has no base qualities; no much larger clone is one base away.

The immunoSEQ Assay, a bias-controlled multiplex PCR, was used to amplify TCRbeta CDR3 regions from genomic DNA. Concerning the study's data processing: Within the assay, amplification of reference gene primers was used to estimate how many nucleated cells each sample contained. To quantify the absolute abundance of each unique TCRbeta CDR3 rearrangement, sequence reads were collapsed and filtered. For each sample, productive Simpson clonality was calculated as the square root of Simpson's diversity index across productive rearrangements. TCRdb re-hosts the immuneACCESS table, in-frame sequences only. Its copies lack some clones; in the studies checked, an unresolved V gene accounts for under half of them, and the cause for the rest is not known. Clone size and the V and J calls come from that table; the DNA yielded D and trimming. The sample includes some 70,000 clones, with roughly 80% observed a single time. The leading ten clones occupy roughly 1.9% of the sample.

Broad study findings and their caveats: Clinical and demographic metadata were provided uncurated, with the amount varying by source and participant.

The TCR comes from an older woman with acute or convalescent COVID-19. Sequences were obtained from peripheral blood. The chain is made from TRBV30 and TRBJ2-7; TRBD1 could be the D gene, as 6 bases match. Here the CDR3 is given as CAWSVLGGEQYF. The DNA is TGTGCCTGGAGTGTATTAGGGGGCGAGCAGTACTTC. Reference TRBV30 and TRBJ2-7 proteins supply the regions before and after the CDR3; the full variable domain is: SQTIHQWPATLVQPVGSPLSLECTVEGTSNPNLYWYRQAAGRGLQLLFYSVGIGQISSEVPQNLSASRPQDRQFILSSKKLLLSDSGFYLCAWSVLGGEQYFGPGTRLTVT.